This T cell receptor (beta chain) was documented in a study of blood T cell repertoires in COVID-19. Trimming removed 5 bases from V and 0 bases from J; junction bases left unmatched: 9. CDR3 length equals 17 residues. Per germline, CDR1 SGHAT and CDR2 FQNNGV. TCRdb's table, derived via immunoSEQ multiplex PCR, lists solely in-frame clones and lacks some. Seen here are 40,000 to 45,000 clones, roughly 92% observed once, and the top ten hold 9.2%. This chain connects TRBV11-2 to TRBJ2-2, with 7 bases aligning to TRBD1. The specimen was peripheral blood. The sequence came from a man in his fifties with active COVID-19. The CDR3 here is CASSRRQGTANTGELFF. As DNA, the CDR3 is TGTGCCAGCAGCAGAAGACAGGGTACCGCGAACACCGGGGAGCTGTTTTTT.